One and the same sample provided the 10 T cell receptor beta chains below, sequenced in a study of blood T cell repertoires in COVID-19. The data were produced by immunoSEQ multiplex PCR, yet TCRdb's version contains in-frame clones alone and is incomplete. This sample has under 300,000 clones, with 80% to 85% found just once. Sequencing was done on a sample of PBMCs or T cells enriched from blood (not recorded which). Source of these receptors: a man in his fifties or sixties who had recovered from COVID-19.

This chain joins TRBV19 and TRBJ1-5; D ambiguous. With 2 bases removed from V and 0 bases from J, the gap between germline ends came to 8 bases. The CDR3 length is 15 residues. CDR1 LNHDA and CDR2 SQIVND come from the germline V gene (reference sequence). Written as DNA, the CDR3 is TGTGCCAGTAGTATATTGGAGGATAGCAATCAGCCCCAGCATTTT. It specifies CASSILEDSNQPQHF.

The CDR3 bases are TGTGCCAGCAGTTCTCCGGGACAGGTTTCACCCCTCCACTTT. Encoded protein: CASSSPGQVSPLHF. The chain joins TRBV28 to TRBJ1-6; 8 bases map to TRBD1. The CDR3 extends over 14 amino acids. The V gene's germline CDR1 is MDHEN and CDR2 SYDVKM. After removal of 4 bases from V and 9 bases from J, the junction contained 5 bases not matched to a gene.

This clone showed up just once. The genes are TRBV20-1 and TRBJ1-1, with D unclear. The CDR3 has 11 residues. Germline CDR1 DFQATT, CDR2 SNEGSKA (reference sequence). Trimming removed 0 bases at V and 6 bases at J, with 5 bases between. DNA for the CDR3: TGCAGTGCTAGAGATCCCGCTGAAGCTTTCTTT. Translated, it gives CSARDPAEAFF.

This rearrangement joins TRBV19 to TRBJ1-5; 7 nucleotides agree with TRBD1. After removal of 9 bases from V and 0 bases from J, the junction contained 5 bases not matched to a gene. Germline loops: CDR1 LNHDA, CDR2 SQIVND (reference sequence). The CDR3 length is 14 residues. CDR3 residues: CASQGVPSNQPQHF. The CDR3 DNA reads as TGTGCCAGCCAGGGGGTTCCTAGCAATCAGCCCCAGCATTTT.

The rearrangement links TRBV19 to TRBJ2-3; D not certain. The CDR3 spans 14 residues. Trimming took off 5 bases at V and 0 bases at J, with 9 bases between the two ends. CDR1 and CDR2 from the germline V gene are LNHDA and SQIVND (reference sequence). The CDR3 reads CASSPETSTDTQYF. CDR3 coding DNA: TGTGCCAGTAGTCCCGAGACTAGCACAGATACGCAGTATTTT. The whole variable domain, filled in from reference TRBV19 and TRBJ2-3, reads DGGITQSPKYLFRKEGQNVTLSCEQNLNHDAMYWYRQDPGQGLRLIYYSQIVNDFQKGDIAEGYSVSREKKESFPLTVTSAQKNPTAFYLCASSPETSTDTQYFGPGTRLTVL.

The chain combines TRBV29-1 with TRBJ2-5, with D tentatively TRBD1 (5 bases). CDR3 size: 12 residues. Germline-derived CDR1 and CDR2 are SQVTM and ANQGSEA. V was pared by 6 bases and J by 8 bases, with 16 bases between. The CDR3 loop reads CSVIPQGATQYF. Written as DNA, the CDR3 is TGCAGCGTAATACCGCAGGGTGCAACCCAGTACTTC.

The rearrangement links TRBV5-6 to TRBJ1-5, with TRBD1 identical over 8 bases. This CDR3 has 14 amino acids. The germline V gene encodes CDR1 SGHDT and CDR2 YYEEEE. V trimming: 6 bases; J trimming: 4 bases; junction bases outside the gene matches: 6. In DNA, the CDR3 is TGTGCCAGCACGGCAGGGGGCATGAATCAGCCCCAGCATTTT. Amino acid sequence: CASTAGGMNQPQHF. The variable domain in full, completed from reference TRBV5-6 and TRBJ1-5, reads DAGVTQSPTHLIKTRGQQVTLRCSPKSGHDTVSWYQQALGQGPQFIFQYYEEEERQRGNFPDRFSGHQFPNYSSELNVNALLLGDSALYLCASTAGGMNQPQHFGDGTRLSIL.

In DNA form, the CDR3 reads TGTGCCACCAGTGATTTGGGAGTTGCGGCAGATACGCAGTATTTT. Translated: CATSDLGVAADTQYF. The V gene is TRBV24-1, the J gene TRBJ2-3; D is ambiguous. The CDR3 consists of 15 residues. Germline CDR1 and CDR2: KGHDR and SFDVKD. Trimming took 0 bases from V and 4 from J, leaving 10 bases between them.

J is TRBJ2-2 and V is TRBV5-1; 14 positions match TRBD2. The CDR3 sequence is 16 residues long. Germline V gene data show CDR1 as SGHRS and CDR2 as YFSETQ. After removal of 0 bases from V and 8 bases from J, the junction contained 3 bases not matched to a gene. CDR3 region: CASSLDGTSGSGELFF. DNA for the CDR3: TGCGCCAGCAGCTTGGATGGGACTAGCGGGAGTGGGGAGCTGTTTTTT. The full variable domain, its missing parts supplied by reference TRBV5-1 and TRBJ2-2, is KAGVTQTPRYLIKTRGQQVTLSCSPISGHRSVSWYQQTPGQGLQFLFEYFSETQRNKGNFPGRFSGRQFSNSRSEMNVSTLELGDSALYLCASSLDGTSGSGELFFGEGSRLTVL.

This chain joins TRBV3-1 (or the pseudogene TRBV3-2) and TRBJ2-5; tentative D call: TRBD2 (5 bases). V was shortened by 1 base and J by 7 bases, with 16 bases between the two germline ends. The CDR3 runs to 15 residues. Germline loops: CDR1 LGHDT, CDR2 YNNKEL (reference sequence). The CDR3, as DNA: TGTGCCAGCAGCCAAGGGAGGCGCAACCTGGGGACCCAGTACTTC. Protein product: CASSQGRRNLGTQYF.